This is a list of T cell receptor beta chains from one sample in a study of T cells after yellow fever vaccination. TCRdb re-called the 5' RACE reads through MiXCR, storing one row per CDR3 protein. The repertoire holds about 260,000 distinct CDR3 sequences, with about 5.2% as singletons. The material sequenced was CD4+ T cells sorted from PBMCs, taken on the day of the yellow fever booster vaccination. The receptors come from a man aged 18 to 29 who received the YFV17D yellow fever vaccine. Both conserved end residues are part of each CDR3. The D gene is left open where the match is weak. Not every row has a clone size; where given, it reads once, few, many or a size class.

-,TRBJ2-5,many,TRBV29-1,12,TGCAGCGTAGGAGGGGGGGCGAAGACCCAGTACTTC,CSVGGGAKTQYF
-,TRBJ2-2,many,TRBV20-1,14,TGCAGTGCTAGAGGTCAGAAGTACACCGGGGAGCTGTTTTTT,CSARGQKYTGELFF
-,TRBJ1-5,-,TRBV4-2,16,TGTGCCAGCAGCCAAGAGGATCAGCATAGCAATCAGCCCCAGCATTTT,CASSQEDQHSNQPQHF
-,TRBJ1-2,-,TRBV30,10,TGTGCCTGGCACAGCGGTGGCTACACCTTC,CAWHSGGYTF
-,TRBJ2-3,few,TRBV6-5,15,TGTGCCAGCAGTTACACTCCGGGCCGGGCAGATACGCAGTATTTT,CASSYTPGRADTQYF
TRBD1,TRBJ1-2,-,TRBV7-2,15,TGTGCCAGCAGCATAGACAGGGGGCCGAACTATGGCTACACCTTC,CASSIDRGPNYGYTF
-,TRBJ2-3,many,TRBV5-5,16,TGTGCCAGCAGCTGGAGGGGCCTAGCGTGGTCAGATACGCAGTATTTT,CASSWRGLAWSDTQYF
TRBD2,TRBJ2-2,few,TRBV20-1,18,TGCAGTGCTAGGCCCGGGACTAGCGGGGGGGCCAACACCGGGGAGCTGTTTTTT,CSARPGTSGGANTGELFF
TRBD1,TRBJ1-4,-,TRBV29-1,12,TGCAGCGTGGGACAGCCTAATGAAAAACTGTTTTTT,CSVGQPNEKLFF
-,TRBJ1-5,few,TRBV3-1,12,TGTGCCAGCACCTCCGCGACCGGAGTCCAGCATTTT,CASTSATGVQHF
TRBD1,TRBJ2-2,-,TRBV10-3,14,TGTGCCATCAGCCCGGGACAGGGCACCGGGGAGCTGTTTTTT,CAISPGQGTGELFF
TRBD1,TRBJ2-1,few,TRBV7-8,13,TGTGCCAGCAAAGGGACAGGGGGCAATGAGCAGTTCTTC,CASKGTGGNEQFF
-,TRBJ2-7,few,TRBV20-1,15,TGCAGTGCTAGAGATGCTACAGCCAACTCCTACGAGCAGTACTTC,CSARDATANSYEQYF
-,TRBJ1-4,-,TRBV6-6,19,TGTGCCAGCAGTTTCTACAGGGTCCCCGCAGTTTCAACTAATGAAAAACTGTTTTTT,CASSFYRVPAVSTNEKLFF
-,TRBJ2-3,-,TRBV20-1,15,TGCAGTGCTAGACCCCCAGTGGGTGGCACAGATACGCAGTATTTT,CSARPPVGGTDTQYF
TRBD2,TRBJ2-3,-,TRBV7-2,15,TGTGCCAGCAGCCGGGACTACCTATCCACAGATACGCAGTATTTT,CASSRDYLSTDTQYF
-,TRBJ1-1,-,TRBV20-1,13,TGCAGTGCTAGAGGTCGGTTGAACACTGAAGCTTTCTTT,CSARGRLNTEAFF
-,TRBJ2-3,many,TRBV6-5,13,TGTGCCACCCAACTCACAGGGAGAGATACGCAGTATTTT,CATQLTGRDTQYF
TRBD2,TRBJ2-1,few,TRBV25-1,14,TGTGCCAGCAGCTTGACTAGCGTCTACAATGAGCAGTTCTTC,CASSLTSVYNEQFF
-,TRBJ1-5,-,TRBV24-1,13,TGTGCCACCGGGAGAGAGGGAGACCAGCCCCAGCATTTT,CATGREGDQPQHF
TRBD2,TRBJ2-2,-,TRBV5-6,17,TGTGCCAGCAGCTCCTATCTAGCGGGGGGCCCGACCGGGGAGCTGTTTTTT,CASSSYLAGGPTGELFF
TRBD1,TRBJ1-2,few,TRBV30,13,TGTGCCTGGAGTTATCGGACAGGGTATGGCTACACCTTC,CAWSYRTGYGYTF
-,TRBJ2-7,-,TRBV19,14,TGTGCCAGTAGTAGACAGGTCACGGCCTACGAGCAGTACTTC,CASSRQVTAYEQYF
-,TRBJ1-1,many,TRBV5-1,13,TGCGCCACCAACACCGGGGGGAACACTGAAGCTTTCTTT,CATNTGGNTEAFF
-,TRBJ1-2,few,TRBV3-1,13,TGTGCCAGCAGCCAGGTGGAAACCTATGGCTACACCTTC,CASSQVETYGYTF
-,TRBJ2-5,-,TRBV18,18,TGTGCCAGCTCACCCCCACTTCCGGCCGGGGTAATCCAAGAGACCCAGTACTTC,CASSPPLPAGVIQETQYF
-,TRBJ1-5,few,TRBV6-2/TRBV6-3,14,TGTGCCAGCAGTTATGGGGCGCGAGGCCTGCCCCAGCATTTT,CASSYGARGLPQHF
TRBD2,TRBJ2-1,few,TRBV18,15,TGTGCCAGCTCACCGGGACTAGCGGGGGTCAATGAGCAGTTCTTC,CASSPGLAGVNEQFF
TRBD1,TRBJ1-4,-,TRBV7-9,18,TGTGCCAGCAGCTCAGGGGGTTTCAGGCAGCGCGAAAGTGAAAAACTGTTTTTT,CASSSGGFRQRESEKLFF
TRBD1,TRBJ1-1,few,TRBV7-9,13,TGTGCCAGCAGCTTAAACACAGGGGCTTCACTATCCTTT,CASSLNTGASLSF
TRBD1,TRBJ2-2,many,TRBV5-1,15,TGCGCCAGCAGTACCGGGACAGTCAACACCGGGGAGCTGTTTTTT,CASSTGTVNTGELFF
TRBD2,TRBJ2-3,few,TRBV5-8,15,TGTGCCAGCAGCTTGCCGGGACTAGCAACAGATACGCAGTATTTT,CASSLPGLATDTQYF
TRBD2,TRBJ2-3,few,TRBV7-3,13,TGTGCCAGCAGCTTAGTCGGGGGGGCTTACCAGTATTTT,CASSLVGGAYQYF
TRBD1,TRBJ1-2,-,TRBV20-1,11,TGCAGTGCTGGGGACAGATATGGCTACACCTTC,CSAGDRYGYTF
TRBD1,TRBJ1-5,few,TRBV23-1,16,TGCGCCAGCAGTCAACGACCCCGGGACAGAATTCAGCCCCAGCATTTT,CASSQRPRDRIQPQHF
-,TRBJ1-1,-,TRBV6-2/TRBV6-3,14,TGTGCCAGCAGGGGAGGACTCAGGAACACTGAAGCTTTCTTT,CASRGGLRNTEAFF
-,TRBJ2-5,-,TRBV7-9,15,TGTGCCAGCAGCCAACACCGGACCCTCGGGGAGACCCAGTACTTC,CASSQHRTLGETQYF
-,TRBJ2-6,-,TRBV7-8,14,TGTGCCAGCAGCTTAGTGGGGGATCCCAACGTCCTGACTTTC,CASSLVGDPNVLTF
TRBD2,TRBJ2-5,-,TRBV7-2,17,TGTGCCAGCAGCCCCCGGGTCGGTAGCGGGGGGGCTGAGACCCAGTACTTC,CASSPRVGSGGAETQYF
-,TRBJ2-1,-,TRBV5-5,14,TGTGCCAGCAGCTTGTCGGGGGCTAATAATGAGCAGTTCTTC,CASSLSGANNEQFF
-,TRBJ1-1,many,TRBV12-3/TRBV12-4,15,TGTGCCAGCAGTTTGAGGGTGGGAATGAACACTGAAGCTTTCTTT,CASSLRVGMNTEAFF
TRBD1,TRBJ1-2,-,TRBV20-1,14,TGCAGTGCCGATGACAGGGGGAAATTCTATGGCTACACCTTC,CSADDRGKFYGYTF
-,TRBJ1-6,many,TRBV12-3/TRBV12-4,12,TGTGCCAGCAGACCAGGGTTTTCACCCCTCCACTTT,CASRPGFSPLHF
-,TRBJ1-3,-,TRBV27,15,TGTGCCAGCAGTTTTCAGGGGCCGGGGGGAAACACCATATATTTT,CASSFQGPGGNTIYF
-,TRBJ1-4,few,TRBV29-1,12,TGCAGCGCAGGAGAAAATATAGGGAAACTGTTTTTT,CSAGENIGKLFF
-,TRBJ1-2,few,TRBV5-1,12,TGCGCCAGCAGCGCTACAGAGGATAACTACACCTTC,CASSATEDNYTF
-,TRBJ2-1,-,TRBV11-3,14,TGTGCCAGCAGCTCCAGGGGGGGGTTCGGAGAGCAGTTCTTC,CASSSRGGFGEQFF
-,TRBJ2-2,many,TRBV9,14,TGTGCCAGCAGCGTAAACGTAGGCACCGGGGAGCTGTTTTTT,CASSVNVGTGELFF
TRBD2,TRBJ2-4,many,TRBV5-1,16,TGCGCCAGCAGCCCACCGGCTAGCGGGGGGGCCGACATTCAGTACTTC,CASSPPASGGADIQYF
TRBD2,TRBJ2-3,few,TRBV6-5,18,TGTGCCAGCAACACAGGACTAGCGGGGGGCAGATGGACAGATACGCAGTATTTT,CASNTGLAGGRWTDTQYF
TRBD1,TRBJ1-6,many,TRBV2,14,TGTGCCAGCAAGGCAGGGGGGAATAATTCACCCCTCCACTTT,CASKAGGNNSPLHF
TRBD2,TRBJ2-5,few,TRBV5-5,13,TGTGCCAGCGCTCGCGGGGGAGTAGAGACCCAGTACTTC,CASARGGVETQYF
TRBD1,TRBJ2-7,many,TRBV5-1,14,TGCGCCAGCAGCTTGCAGGGGGTGGTGAACGAGCAGTACTTC,CASSLQGVVNEQYF
-,TRBJ2-5,-,TRBV5-8,13,TGTGCCAGCAGCTTTGGGGAGGTGGAGACCCAGTACTTC,CASSFGEVETQYF
-,TRBJ2-1,-,TRBV11-3,14,TGTGCCAGCAAATCTAGCGCCTTAAACAATGAGCAGTTCTTC,CASKSSALNNEQFF